A selection of T cell receptor beta chains follows, all from one sample in a study of blood T cell repertoires in COVID-19. Repertoires were generated with immunoSEQ multiplex PCR, while TCRdb's copy carries only in-frame clones and drops some. This sample has approximately 300,000 clones, with roughly 90% found just once. Sequencing was performed on peripheral blood. These receptor sequences come from a woman in her thirties with COVID-19, enrolled during active disease. Each CDR3 is given without its conserved first and last residue.

TRBV5-1	TRBJ2-2	ASSLETGANTGELF
TRBV11-2	TRBJ2-7	ASSLDTYLDYSYEQY
TRBV3-1/TRBV3-2	TRBJ1-3	ASSQDGARSRGNTIY
TRBV7-9	TRBJ2-1	ASSLFMTSGREQF
TRBV6-5	TRBJ2-7	ASSTVYEQY
TRBV6-1	TRBJ1-5	ASSESGYSNQPQH
TRBV3-1/TRBV3-2	TRBJ1-3	ASSHLGQADGNTIY
TRBV21-1	TRBJ2-7	ASTPFSYEQY
TRBV19	TRBJ2-3	ASTPRGGKPDTQY
TRBV18	TRBJ2-6	ASSPPDFSGANVLT
TRBV4-1	TRBJ2-1	ASSLGGAAPYNEQF
TRBV9	TRBJ1-2	ASSVQPGQGTGYT
TRBV25-1	TRBJ1-6	ASTRTGNSPLH
TRBV5-6	TRBJ2-5	ASSGPGLRGTQY
TRBV27	TRBJ2-7	ASSPPKPYEQY
TRBV3-1/TRBV3-2	TRBJ2-1	ASSPRLAGDHNEQF
TRBV7-9	TRBJ2-2	ASSPDSWGRAGGELF
TRBV29-1	TRBJ2-7	SVAQVTYEQY
TRBV28	TRBJ1-2	ASSLGGSYYGYT
TRBV4-3	TRBJ1-3	ASSQASGSYGNTIY
TRBV2	TRBJ1-6	ASSRAYNSPLH
TRBV7-7	TRBJ2-1	ASSDGHQGAEQF
TRBV9	TRBJ1-5	ASSYRENQPQH
TRBV3-1/TRBV3-2	TRBJ2-7	ASSQVWTAANEQY
TRBV14	TRBJ2-2	ASSLGGGTGELF
TRBV9	TRBJ1-6	ASSVIDSNSPLH
TRBV30	TRBJ2-7	AWSLERDIEQY
TRBV5-1	TRBJ1-5	ASSLGTDNQPQH
TRBV28	TRBJ1-2	ASSLLSDYGYT
TRBV28	TRBJ1-2	ASRPDYQRSYGYT
TRBV7-3	TRBJ2-7	ASSRWASYEQY
TRBV28	TRBJ2-7	ASSSPPGTSGRASYEQY
TRBV28	TRBJ1-1	ASSRATRTEAF
TRBV5-4	TRBJ2-1	ASSAHRLAGGNEQF
TRBV10-2	TRBJ1-4	ASSEGQSELF
TRBV28	TRBJ2-2	ASSLPIGAGELF
TRBV19	TRBJ2-6	ASSLLGTGGGSGANVLT
TRBV7-9	TRBJ1-1	ASSLGRVTEAF
TRBV7-2	TRBJ2-1	ASSLVSTYNEQF